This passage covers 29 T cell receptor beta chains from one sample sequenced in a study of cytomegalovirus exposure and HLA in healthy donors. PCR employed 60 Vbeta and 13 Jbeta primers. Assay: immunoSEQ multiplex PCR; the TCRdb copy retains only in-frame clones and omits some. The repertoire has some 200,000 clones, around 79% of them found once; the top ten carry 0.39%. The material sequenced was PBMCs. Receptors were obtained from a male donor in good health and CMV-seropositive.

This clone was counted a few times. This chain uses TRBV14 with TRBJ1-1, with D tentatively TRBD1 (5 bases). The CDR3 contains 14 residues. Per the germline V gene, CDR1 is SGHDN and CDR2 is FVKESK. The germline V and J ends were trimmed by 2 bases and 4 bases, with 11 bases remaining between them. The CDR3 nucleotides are TGTGCCAGCAGCCAAATAGGGGTTGGCACTGAAGCTTTCTTT. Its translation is CASSQIGVGTEAFF.

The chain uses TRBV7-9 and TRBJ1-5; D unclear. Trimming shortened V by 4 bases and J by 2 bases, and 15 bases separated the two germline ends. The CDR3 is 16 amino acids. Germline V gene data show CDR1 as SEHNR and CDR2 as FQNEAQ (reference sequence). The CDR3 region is CASSWGGMGGNQPQHF. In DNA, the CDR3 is TGTGCCAGCAGCTGGGGAGGTATGGGAGGCAATCAGCCCCAGCATTTT.

For the CDR3, the DNA is TGTGCCAGCAGCTTGCAGGGTAACGAGCAGTACTTC. This translates into CASSLQGNEQYF. The chain recombines TRBV7-3 with TRBJ2-7; maybe TRBD1 (5 bases). Germline V CDR1 and CDR2: SGHTA, FQGTGA. V dropped 3 bases and J dropped 5 bases, with 8 bases sitting between them. The CDR3 length is 12 residues.

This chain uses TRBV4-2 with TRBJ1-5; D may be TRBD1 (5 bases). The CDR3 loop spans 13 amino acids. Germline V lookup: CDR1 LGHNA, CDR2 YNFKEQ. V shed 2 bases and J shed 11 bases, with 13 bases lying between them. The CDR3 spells CASSQWGGGAQHF. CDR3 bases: TGTGCCAGCAGCCAATGGGGCGGGGGGGCCCAGCATTTT.

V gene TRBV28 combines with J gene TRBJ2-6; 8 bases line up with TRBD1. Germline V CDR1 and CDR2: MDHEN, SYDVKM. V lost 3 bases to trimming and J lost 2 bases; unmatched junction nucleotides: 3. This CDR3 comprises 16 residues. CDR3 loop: CASSFLQGAGANVLTF. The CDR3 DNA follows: TGTGCCAGCAGTTTCTTACAGGGGGCTGGGGCCAACGTCCTGACTTTC.

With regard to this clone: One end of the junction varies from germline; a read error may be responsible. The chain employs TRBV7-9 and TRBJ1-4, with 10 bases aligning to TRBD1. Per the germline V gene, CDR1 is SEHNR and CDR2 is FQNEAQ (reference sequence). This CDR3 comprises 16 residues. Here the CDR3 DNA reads TGTTCCAGCAGCGCGACAGGGGGCAAGGTGGCCGAAAAACTGTTTTTT. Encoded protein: CSSSATGGKVAEKLFF. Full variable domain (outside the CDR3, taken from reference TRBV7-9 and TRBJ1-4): DTGVSQNPRHKITKRGQNVTFRCDPISEHNRLYWYRQTLGQGPEFLTYFQNEAQLEKSRLLSDRFSAERPKGSFSTLEIQRTEQGDSAMYLCSSSATGGKVAEKLFFGSGTQLSVL.

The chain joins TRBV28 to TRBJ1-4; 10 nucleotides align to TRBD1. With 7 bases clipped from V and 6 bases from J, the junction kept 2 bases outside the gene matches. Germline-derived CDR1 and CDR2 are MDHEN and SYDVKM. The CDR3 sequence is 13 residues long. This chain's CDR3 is CASTTGGDEKLFF. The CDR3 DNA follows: TGTGCCAGCACGACAGGGGGCGATGAAAAACTGTTTTTT.

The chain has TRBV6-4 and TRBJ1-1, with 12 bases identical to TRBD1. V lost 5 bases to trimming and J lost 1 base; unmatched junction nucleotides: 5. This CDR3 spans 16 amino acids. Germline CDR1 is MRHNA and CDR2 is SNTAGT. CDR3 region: CASSPGQGAGNTEAFF. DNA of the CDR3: TGTGCCAGCAGTCCGGGACAGGGGGCTGGGAACACTGAAGCTTTCTTT.

In DNA form, the CDR3 reads TGTGCCAGTAGGATCGACGGGACAGGGGGCTTCTGGACCGGGGAGCTGTTTTTT. It specifies CASRIDGTGGFWTGELFF. The J gene is TRBJ2-2, the V gene TRBV19, with TRBD1 matching over 12 bases. The CDR3 totals 18 residues. Germline-derived CDR1 and CDR2 are LNHDA and SQIVND (reference sequence). Trimming took 6 bases from V and 5 from J; bases not matched to a gene: 13.

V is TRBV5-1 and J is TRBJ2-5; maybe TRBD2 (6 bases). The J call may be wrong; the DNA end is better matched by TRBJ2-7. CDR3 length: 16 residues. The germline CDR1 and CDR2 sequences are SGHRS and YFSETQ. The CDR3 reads CASSYSLSGSAYEQYF. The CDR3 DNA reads TGCGCCAGCAGCTATTCCCTAAGCGGGTCGGCCTACGAGCAGTACTTC.

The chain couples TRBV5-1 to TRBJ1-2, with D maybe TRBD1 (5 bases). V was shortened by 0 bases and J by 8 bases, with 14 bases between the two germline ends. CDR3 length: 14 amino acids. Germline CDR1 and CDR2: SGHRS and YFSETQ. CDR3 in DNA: TGCGCCAGCAGCTTGGGCGCGGGGGACGGGGGCTACACCTTC. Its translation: CASSLGAGDGGYTF.

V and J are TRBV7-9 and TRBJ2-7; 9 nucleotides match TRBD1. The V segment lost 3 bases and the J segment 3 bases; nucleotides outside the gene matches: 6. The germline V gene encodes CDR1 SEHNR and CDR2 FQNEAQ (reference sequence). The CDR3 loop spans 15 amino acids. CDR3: CASSFPGTGNYEQYF. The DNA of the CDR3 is TGTGCCAGCAGCTTCCCCGGGACAGGGAACTACGAGCAGTACTTC. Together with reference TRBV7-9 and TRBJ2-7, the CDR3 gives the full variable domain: DTGVSQNPRHKITKRGQNVTFRCDPISEHNRLYWYRQTLGQGPEFLTYFQNEAQLEKSRLLSDRFSAERPKGSFSTLEIQRTEQGDSAMYLCASSFPGTGNYEQYFGPGTRLTVT.

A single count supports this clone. CDR3 protein: CASSFLTQETQYF. The CDR3, as DNA: TGTGCCAGCAGCTTTCTTACACAAGAGACCCAGTACTTC. This chain uses TRBV7-2 with TRBJ2-5; D unclear. There are 13 residues in the CDR3. V shed 3 bases and J shed 2 bases, with 7 bases lying between them. Germline V lookup: CDR1 SGHTA, CDR2 FQGNSA.

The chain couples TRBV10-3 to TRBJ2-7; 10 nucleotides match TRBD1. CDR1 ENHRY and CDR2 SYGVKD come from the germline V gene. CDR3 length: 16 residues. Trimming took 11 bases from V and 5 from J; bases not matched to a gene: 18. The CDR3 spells CASSGGHGTGVDEQYF. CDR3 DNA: TGTGCCTCCTCCGGGGGACACGGGACAGGGGTCGACGAGCAGTACTTC.

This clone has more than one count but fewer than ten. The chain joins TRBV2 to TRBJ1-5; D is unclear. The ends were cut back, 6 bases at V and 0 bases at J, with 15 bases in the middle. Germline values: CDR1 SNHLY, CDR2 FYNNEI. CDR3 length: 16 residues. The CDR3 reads CASSPRLGYSNQPQHF. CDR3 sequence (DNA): TGTGCCAGCAGCCCTCGTTTGGGCTATAGCAATCAGCCCCAGCATTTT.

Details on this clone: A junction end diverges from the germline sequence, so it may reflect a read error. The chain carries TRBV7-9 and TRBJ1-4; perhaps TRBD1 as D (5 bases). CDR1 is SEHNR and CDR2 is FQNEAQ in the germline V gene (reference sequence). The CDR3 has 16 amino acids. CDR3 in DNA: TGTTCCAGCAGCTTATTGCGGACAACCAGGGATGAAAAACTGTTTTTT. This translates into CSSSLLRTTRDEKLFF.

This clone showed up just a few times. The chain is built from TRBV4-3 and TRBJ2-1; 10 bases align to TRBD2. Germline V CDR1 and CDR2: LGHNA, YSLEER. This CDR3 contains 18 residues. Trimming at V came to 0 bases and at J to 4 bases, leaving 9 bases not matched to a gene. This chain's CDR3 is CASSQESSSGREYNEQFF. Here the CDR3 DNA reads TGCGCCAGCAGCCAAGAGTCGTCCAGCGGGAGGGAGTACAATGAGCAGTTCTTC.

CDR3 DNA sequence: TGTGCCAGTCAACAGGGGCCTGGGGCCAACGTCCTGACTTTC. Translating it yields CASQQGPGANVLTF. The J gene is TRBJ2-6, the V gene TRBV19; TRBD1 matches at 7 bases. Germline-derived CDR1 and CDR2 are LNHDA and SQIVND (reference sequence). The CDR3 is 14 amino acids. The V and J ends lost 8 bases and 2 bases, in that order; junction bases with no gene match: 3.

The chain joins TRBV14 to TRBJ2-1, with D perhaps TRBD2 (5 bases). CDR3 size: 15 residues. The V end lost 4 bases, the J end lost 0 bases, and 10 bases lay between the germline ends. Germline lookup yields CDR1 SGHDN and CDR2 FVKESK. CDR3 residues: CASSPWTVSYNEQFF. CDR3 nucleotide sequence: TGTGCCAGCAGCCCATGGACTGTCTCCTACAATGAGCAGTTCTTC.

Here the CDR3 reads CASSRGDYGYTF. The CDR3 DNA is TGTGCCAGCTCACGAGGTGACTATGGCTACACCTTC. This chain links TRBV18 with TRBJ1-2; D not resolved. CDR1 is KGHSH and CDR2 is LQKENI in the germline V gene. Trimming took off 4 bases at V and 3 bases at J, with 6 bases between the two ends. This CDR3 region has 12 residues.

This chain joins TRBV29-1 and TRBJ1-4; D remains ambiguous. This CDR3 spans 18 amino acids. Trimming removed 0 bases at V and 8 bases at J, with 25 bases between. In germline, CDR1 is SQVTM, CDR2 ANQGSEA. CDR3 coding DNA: TGCAGCGTTGAAGAGGGAAGGAGGAACGGGAGGCAACGCGAAAAACTGTTTTTT. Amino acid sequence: CSVEEGRRNGRQREKLFF.

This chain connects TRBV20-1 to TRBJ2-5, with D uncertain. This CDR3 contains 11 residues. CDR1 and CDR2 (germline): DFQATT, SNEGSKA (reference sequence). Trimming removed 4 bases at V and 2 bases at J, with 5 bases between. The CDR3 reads CSATLQETQYF. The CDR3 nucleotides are TGCAGTGCTACCCTGCAAGAGACCCAGTACTTC.

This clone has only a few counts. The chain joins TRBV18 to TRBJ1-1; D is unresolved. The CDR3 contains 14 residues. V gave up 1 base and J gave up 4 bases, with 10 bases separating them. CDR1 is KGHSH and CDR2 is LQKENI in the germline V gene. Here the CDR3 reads CASSPRSEGTEAFF. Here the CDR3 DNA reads TGTGCCAGCTCACCACGTAGTGAGGGCACTGAAGCTTTCTTT. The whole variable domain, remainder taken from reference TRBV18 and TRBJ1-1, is NAGVMQNPRHLVRRRGQEARLRCSPMKGHSHVYWYRQLPEEGLKFMVYLQKENIIDESGMPKERFSAEFPKEGPSILRIQQVVRGDSAAYFCASSPRSEGTEAFFGQGTRLTVV.

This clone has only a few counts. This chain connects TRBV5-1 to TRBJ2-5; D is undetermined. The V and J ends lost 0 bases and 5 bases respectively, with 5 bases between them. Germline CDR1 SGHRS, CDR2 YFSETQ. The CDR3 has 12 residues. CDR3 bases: TGCGCCAGCAGCTTGGTATCGGAGACCCAGTACTTC. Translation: CASSLVSETQYF.

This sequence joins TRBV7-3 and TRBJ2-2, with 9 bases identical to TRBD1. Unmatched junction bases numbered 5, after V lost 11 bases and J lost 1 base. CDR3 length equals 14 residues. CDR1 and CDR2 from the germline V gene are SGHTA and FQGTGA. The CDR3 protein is CAYRGQGNTGELFF. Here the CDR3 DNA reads TGTGCCTACAGGGGGCAGGGGAACACCGGGGAGCTGTTTTTT.

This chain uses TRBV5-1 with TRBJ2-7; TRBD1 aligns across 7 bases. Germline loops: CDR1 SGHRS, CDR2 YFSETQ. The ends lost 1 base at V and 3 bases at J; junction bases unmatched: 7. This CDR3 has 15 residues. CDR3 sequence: CASSLRGPSNYEQYF. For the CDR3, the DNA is TGCGCCAGCAGCTTGAGGGGGCCTTCAAACTACGAGCAGTACTTC.

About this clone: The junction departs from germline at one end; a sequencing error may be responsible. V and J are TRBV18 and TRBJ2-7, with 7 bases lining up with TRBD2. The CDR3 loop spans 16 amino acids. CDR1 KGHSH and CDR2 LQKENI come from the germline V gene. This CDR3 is CASSYQGGGPTYEQCF. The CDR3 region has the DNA TGTGCCAGCTCATACCAAGGCGGGGGACCGACATACGAGCAGTGCTTC.

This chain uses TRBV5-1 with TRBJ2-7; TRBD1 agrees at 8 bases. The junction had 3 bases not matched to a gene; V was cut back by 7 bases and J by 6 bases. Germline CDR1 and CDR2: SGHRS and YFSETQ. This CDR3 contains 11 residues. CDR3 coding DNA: TGCGCCAGCCACACAGGGGGCGAGCAGTACTTC. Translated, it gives CASHTGGEQYF. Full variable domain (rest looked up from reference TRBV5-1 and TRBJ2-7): KAGVTQTPRYLIKTRGQQVTLSCSPISGHRSVSWYQQTPGQGLQFLFEYFSETQRNKGNFPGRFSGRQFSNSRSEMNVSTLELGDSALYLCASHTGGEQYFGPGTRLTVT.

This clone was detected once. The CDR3 DNA is TGTGCCAGCAGTTATCCGAGTGAGACCCAGTACTTC. Translation: CASSYPSETQYF. The rearrangement uses TRBV6-5 and TRBJ2-5; D is unclear. Germline V gene data show CDR1 as MNHEY and CDR2 as SVGAGI. With 3 bases removed from V and 5 bases from J, the gap between germline ends came to 7 bases. This CDR3 comprises 12 residues.